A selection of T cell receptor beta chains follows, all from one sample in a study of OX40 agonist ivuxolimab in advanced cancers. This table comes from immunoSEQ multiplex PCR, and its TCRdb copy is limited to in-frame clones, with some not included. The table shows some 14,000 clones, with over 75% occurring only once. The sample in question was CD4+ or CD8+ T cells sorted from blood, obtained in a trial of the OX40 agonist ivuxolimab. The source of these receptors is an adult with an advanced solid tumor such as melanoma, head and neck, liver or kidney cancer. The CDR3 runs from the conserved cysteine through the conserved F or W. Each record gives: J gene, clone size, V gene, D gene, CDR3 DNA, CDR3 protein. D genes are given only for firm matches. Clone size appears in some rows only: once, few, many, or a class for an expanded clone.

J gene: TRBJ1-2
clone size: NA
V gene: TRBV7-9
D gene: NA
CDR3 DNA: TGTGCCAGCAGCCCCGACGGACAGTACTATGGCTACACCTTC
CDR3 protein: CASSPDGQYYGYTF

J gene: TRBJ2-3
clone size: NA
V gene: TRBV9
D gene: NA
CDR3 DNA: TGTGCCAGCAGTTTCCCGACAGGAGGCACAGATACGCAGTATTTT
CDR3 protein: CASSFPTGGTDTQYF

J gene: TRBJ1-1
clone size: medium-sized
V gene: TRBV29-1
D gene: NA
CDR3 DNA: TGCAGCGGTGAATACACTGAAGCTTTCTTT
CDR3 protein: CSGEYTEAFF

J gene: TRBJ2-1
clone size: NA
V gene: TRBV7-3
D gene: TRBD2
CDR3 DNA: TGTGCCAGCAGCTCAAACCCCTCGACTAGCGAATACAATGAGCAGTTCTTC
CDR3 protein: CASSSNPSTSEYNEQFF

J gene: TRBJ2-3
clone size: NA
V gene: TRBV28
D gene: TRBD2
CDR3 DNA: TGTGCCAGCAGTTCCGGGACTAGACCAGATACGCAGTATTTT
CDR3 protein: CASSSGTRPDTQYF

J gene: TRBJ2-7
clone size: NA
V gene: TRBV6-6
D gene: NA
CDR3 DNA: TGTGCCAGCAGATTGACGTACGAGCAGTACTTC
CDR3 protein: CASRLTYEQYF

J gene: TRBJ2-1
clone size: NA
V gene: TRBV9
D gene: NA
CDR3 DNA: TGTGCCAGCAGCGTTAGCTGGGATGAGCAGTTCTTC
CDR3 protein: CASSVSWDEQFF

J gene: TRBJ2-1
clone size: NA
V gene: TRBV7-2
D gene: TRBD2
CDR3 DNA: TGTGCCAGTCTCAGCGGGATCAAGGGTGAGCAGTTCTTC
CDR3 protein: CASLSGIKGEQFF

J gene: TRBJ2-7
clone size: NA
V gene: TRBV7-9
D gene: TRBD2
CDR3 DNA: TGTGCCAGCAGCCCTAGCGGCGCCTACGAGCAGTACTTC
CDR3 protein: CASSPSGAYEQYF

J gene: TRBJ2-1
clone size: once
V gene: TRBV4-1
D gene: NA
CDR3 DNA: TGCGCCAGCAGCCAAGGAGGAGTCTCCTACAATGAGCAGTTCTTC
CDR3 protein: CASSQGGVSYNEQFF

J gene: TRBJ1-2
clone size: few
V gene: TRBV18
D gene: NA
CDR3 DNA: TGTGCCAGCTCACCAGGCTCGACCGCCCAGGGTGGCTACACCTTC
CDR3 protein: CASSPGSTAQGGYTF

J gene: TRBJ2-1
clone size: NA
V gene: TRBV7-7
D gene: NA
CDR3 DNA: TGTGCTAGCAGCTTGGGCCGCTCCTACAATGAGCAGTTCTTC
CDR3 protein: CASSLGRSYNEQFF

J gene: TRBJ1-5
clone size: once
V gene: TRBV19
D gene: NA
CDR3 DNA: TGTGCCAGTAGACCGGGTAACTTTGGCAATCAGCCCCAGCATTTT
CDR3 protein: CASRPGNFGNQPQHF

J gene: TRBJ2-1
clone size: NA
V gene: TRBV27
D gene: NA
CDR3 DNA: TGTGCCAGCAGTTTCGGGGATCCCAGGGTTAATGAGCAGTTCTTC
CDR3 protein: CASSFGDPRVNEQFF

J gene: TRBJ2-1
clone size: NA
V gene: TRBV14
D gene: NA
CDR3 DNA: TGTGCCAGTTCCGGACGGTTGGTGGGGTTGTATGAGCAGTTCTTC
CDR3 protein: CASSGRLVGLYEQFF

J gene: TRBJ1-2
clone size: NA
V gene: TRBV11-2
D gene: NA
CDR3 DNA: TGTGCCAGCAGCTTACTCACAGGGTTAAATGGCTACACCTTC
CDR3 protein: CASSLLTGLNGYTF

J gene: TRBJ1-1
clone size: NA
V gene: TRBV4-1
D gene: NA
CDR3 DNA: TGCGCCAGCAGCCAAGATCCGGGGAGAGGATTCACTGAAGCTTTCTTT
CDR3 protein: CASSQDPGRGFTEAFF

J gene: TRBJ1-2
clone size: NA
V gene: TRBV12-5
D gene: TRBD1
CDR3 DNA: TGTGCTAGTGGCATGGGACAGCTCTATGGCTACACCTTC
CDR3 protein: CASGMGQLYGYTF

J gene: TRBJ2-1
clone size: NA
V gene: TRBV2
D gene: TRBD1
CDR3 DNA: TGTGCCAGCAGTGTAGAAAGGGACAGGGTTTTGGATGAGCAGTTCTTC
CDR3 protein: CASSVERDRVLDEQFF

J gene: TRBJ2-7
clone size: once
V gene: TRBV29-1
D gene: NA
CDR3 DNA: TGCAGCGTTGGAGGCAACGAGCAGTACTTC
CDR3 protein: CSVGGNEQYF

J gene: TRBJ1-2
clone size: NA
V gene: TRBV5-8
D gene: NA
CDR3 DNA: TGTGCCAGCAGTGACTCCAGGAGGGGAGGTAATGGCTACACCTTC
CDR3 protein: CASSDSRRGGNGYTF

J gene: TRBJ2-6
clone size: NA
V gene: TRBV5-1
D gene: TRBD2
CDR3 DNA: TGCGCCAGCAGCGGTCTAGCGGGGGTACTCTCTGGGGCCAACGTCCTGACTTTC
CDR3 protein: CASSGLAGVLSGANVLTF

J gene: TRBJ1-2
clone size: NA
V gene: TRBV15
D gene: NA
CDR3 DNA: TGTGCCACCAGCACGAGGGCGGGGGTCTATGGCTACACCTTC
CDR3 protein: CATSTRAGVYGYTF

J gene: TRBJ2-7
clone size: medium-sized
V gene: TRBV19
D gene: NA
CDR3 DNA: TGTGCCAGTAGTATAGAAGGTTTCAGGCCGTACTACGAGCAGTACTTC
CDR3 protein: CASSIEGFRPYYEQYF

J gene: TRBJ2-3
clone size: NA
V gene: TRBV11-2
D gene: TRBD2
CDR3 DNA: TGTGCCAGCAGCTTAGGGGCCCCGGGGACTAGCGCCACAGATACGCAGTACTTT
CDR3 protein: CASSLGAPGTSATDTQYF

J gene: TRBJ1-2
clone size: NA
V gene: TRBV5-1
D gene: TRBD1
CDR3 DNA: TGCGCCAGCAGCTTTGACAGGGGGCAAGATGGCTACACCTTC
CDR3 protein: CASSFDRGQDGYTF

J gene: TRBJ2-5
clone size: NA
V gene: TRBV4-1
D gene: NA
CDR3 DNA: TGCGCCAGCTTAGCAGTCCCCGGGGCTGGAGAGACCCAGTACTTC
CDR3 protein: CASLAVPGAGETQYF

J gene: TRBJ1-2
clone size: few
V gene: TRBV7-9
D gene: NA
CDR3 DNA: TGTGCCAGCAGCTCCGGCGGGGGGGTGCGGGTTAGCTATGGCTACACCTTC
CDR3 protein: CASSSGGGVRVSYGYTF

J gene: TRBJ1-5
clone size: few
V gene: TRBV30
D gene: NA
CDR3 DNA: TGTGCCTGGAGTGCCCTCCCGAATCAGCCCCAGCATTTT
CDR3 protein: CAWSALPNQPQHF

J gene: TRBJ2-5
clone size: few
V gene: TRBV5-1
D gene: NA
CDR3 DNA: TGCGCCAGCAGCTCCAGCGGGTCTCAAGAGACCCAGTACTTC
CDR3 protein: CASSSSGSQETQYF

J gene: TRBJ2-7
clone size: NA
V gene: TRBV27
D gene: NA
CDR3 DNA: TGTGCCAGCAGTTCCATTCTAGGCAGACCCTACGAGCAGTACTTC
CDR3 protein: CASSSILGRPYEQYF

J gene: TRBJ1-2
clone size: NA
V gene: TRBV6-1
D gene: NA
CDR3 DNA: TGTGCCAGCATTCAGGGCACCTCCTACACCTTC
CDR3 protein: CASIQGTSYTF

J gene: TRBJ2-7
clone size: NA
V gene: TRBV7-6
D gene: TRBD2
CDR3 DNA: TGTGCCAGCAGCTTACCTAGCGGGGGGTCCCCTTACGAGCAGTACTTC
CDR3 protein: CASSLPSGGSPYEQYF